This TCR beta chain was profiled in a study of cytomegalovirus exposure and HLA in healthy donors. Regarding the study as a whole: Reports credit the classifier with highly specific, highly sensitive diagnosis of cytomegalovirus status. Apart from CMV serostatus, no immune exposure information was available. TCR beta chains associated with HLA were, in a later analysis, more clonally expanded than equally common others.

Researchers ran the PCR with 60 Vbeta and 13 Jbeta primers. Only in-frame clones appear in the TCRdb table, and some are missing; sequencing was by immunoSEQ multiplex PCR. The table has under 200,000 clones, around 80% seen once. There are 15 residues in the CDR3. V lost 3 bases, J lost 3 bases, and 4 bases stayed unmatched. Germline values: CDR1 LNHNV, CDR2 YYDKDF (reference sequence). Concerning this clone: Its antigen is undetermined.

The chain recombines TRBV15 with TRBJ2-2; 7 bases match TRBD1. Sequenced material: PBMCs. The TCR originated in a woman between 45 and 60 years old in good health and CMV-seropositive. CDR3: CATSRGDSYTGELFF. The CDR3 DNA reads as TGTGCCACCAGCAGGGGGGACAGCTACACCGGGGAGCTGTTTTTT.